This T cell receptor beta chain derives from a study of cytomegalovirus exposure and HLA in healthy donors. The PCR contained 60 Vbeta and 13 Jbeta primers. Libraries were prepared by immunoSEQ multiplex PCR; TCRdb keeps only in-frame clonotypes and omits some of them. Found here are some 65,000 clones, 70% to 80% of them singletons; the top ten hold less than 3.5%. With regard to this clone: Its specificity is unknown.

Study-wide findings and caveats: Later, TCR association rates were found to vary by HLA locus, highest for DRB1 and lowest for HLA-C. Earlier findings revealed that most TCR beta V segments proved productive either about 90% or about 30% of the time. For cytomegalovirus status, the classifier reportedly gave diagnoses with high specificity and sensitivity.

The sequence was collected from a girl aged 10-17 years in good health and CMV-seropositive. The specimen sequenced was PBMCs.

CDR3 residues: CASSPQDRADTQYF. CDR3 nucleotides: TGTGCCAGCTCACCACAGGACAGGGCAGATACGCAGTATTTT. This chain uses TRBV18 with TRBJ2-3; the match to TRBD1 covers 8 bases. The V gene's germline CDR1 is KGHSH and CDR2 LQKENI. The CDR3 is 14 amino acids. V was clipped by 1 base and J by 4 bases; unmatched bases: 1.